This T cell receptor beta chain originates from a study of identical twins. Germline V lookup: CDR1 WSHSY, CDR2 SAAADI. This CDR3 spans 14 amino acids. V was trimmed by 3 bases and J by 1 base, leaving 10 bases between them. TCRdb itself ran the 5' RACE reads through MiXCR, one entry per CDR3 protein. The table includes 400,000 to 500,000 distinct CDR3 sequences, approximately 17% detected once. The table lists this clonotype with a few counts. The antigen is undetermined. Points from the study as a whole: Without tracking the same donors, conclusions rested on cross-sectional statistical analysis. Cord blood beta clonotypes that were abundant carried fewer insertions, and memory repertoires showed no such trend. Beta out-of-frame sequences showed weaker excess twin sharing.

This receptor was identified in a man aged 50 to 60 in good health. The sequenced sample was naive T cells sorted from blood. The chain uses TRBV10-2 and TRBJ2-7; tentative D call: TRBD1 (6 bases). The CDR3 DNA sequence: TGCGCCAGCAGTGATGGCAGGGGATCCTACGAGCAGTACTTC. Its translation: CASSDGRGSYEQYF.